This T cell receptor beta chain is drawn from a study of T cell repertoires in cytomegalovirus infection. TCRdb reanalysed the reads using MiXCR and keeps one entry per CDR3 protein. The data hold around 100,000 distinct CDR3 sequences, with roughly 9.1% observed a single time. Germline lookup yields CDR1 MNHNS and CDR2 SASEGT. The CDR3 runs 18 residues. V was cut by 4 bases and J by 6 bases, with 25 bases left in between. This clonotype was seen a handful of times. Its matching antigen is unknown. V and J are TRBV6-1 and TRBJ1-5, with TRBD1 as a possible D gene (6 bases). Sequencing was done on a sample of PBMCs, sequenced either directly or after in vitro stimulation (not recorded which). The TCR was taken from a human donor in good health (CMV status not recorded). Some clones in this sample may be carry-over from other donors' samples. This CDR3 reads CASSGIVSGVGASQPQHF. For the CDR3, the DNA is TGTGCCAGCAGTGGTATTGTGTCAGGGGTTGGGGCAAGTCAGCCCCAGCATTTT.